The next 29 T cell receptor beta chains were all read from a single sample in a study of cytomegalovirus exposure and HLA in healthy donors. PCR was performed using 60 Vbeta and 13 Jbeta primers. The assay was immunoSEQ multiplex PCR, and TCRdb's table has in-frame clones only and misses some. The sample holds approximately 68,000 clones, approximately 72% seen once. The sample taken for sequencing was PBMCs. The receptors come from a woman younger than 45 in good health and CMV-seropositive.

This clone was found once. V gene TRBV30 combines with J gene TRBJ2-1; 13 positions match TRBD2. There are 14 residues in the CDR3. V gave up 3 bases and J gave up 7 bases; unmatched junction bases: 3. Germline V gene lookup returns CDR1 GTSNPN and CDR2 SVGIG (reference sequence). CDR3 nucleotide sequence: TGTGCCTGGAGCGCACTAGCGGGAGGGAATGAGCAGTTCTTC. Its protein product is CAWSALAGGNEQFF.

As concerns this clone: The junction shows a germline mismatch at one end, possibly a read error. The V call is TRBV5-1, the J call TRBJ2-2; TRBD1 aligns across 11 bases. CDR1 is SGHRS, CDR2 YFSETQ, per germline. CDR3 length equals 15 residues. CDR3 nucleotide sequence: TGCGTCAGCAGGCAGGACAGGGGGCAATTCGGGGAGCTGTTTTTT. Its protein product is CVSRQDRGQFGELFF.

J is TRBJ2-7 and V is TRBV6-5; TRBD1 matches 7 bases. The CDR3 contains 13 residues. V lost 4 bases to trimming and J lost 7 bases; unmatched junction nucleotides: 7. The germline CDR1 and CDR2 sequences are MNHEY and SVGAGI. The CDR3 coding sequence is TGTGCCAGCAGTTTCGGGACAGCTCGGGAGCAGTACTTC. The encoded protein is CASSFGTAREQYF.

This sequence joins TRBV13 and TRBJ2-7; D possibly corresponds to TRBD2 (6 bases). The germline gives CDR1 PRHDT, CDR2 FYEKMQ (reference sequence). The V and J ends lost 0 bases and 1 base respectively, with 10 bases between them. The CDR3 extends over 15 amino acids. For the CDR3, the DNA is TGTGCCAGCAGCTTAGGTCGACTAGAATCCTACGAGCAGTACTTC. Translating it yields CASSLGRLESYEQYF.

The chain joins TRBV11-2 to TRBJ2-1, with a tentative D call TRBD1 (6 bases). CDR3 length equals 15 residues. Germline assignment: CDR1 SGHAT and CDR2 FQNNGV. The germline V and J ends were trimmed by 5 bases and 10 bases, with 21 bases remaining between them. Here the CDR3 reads CASSPQAVSQGEQFF. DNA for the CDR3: TGTGCCAGCAGCCCCCAGGCTGTCTCCCAGGGGGAGCAGTTCTTC.

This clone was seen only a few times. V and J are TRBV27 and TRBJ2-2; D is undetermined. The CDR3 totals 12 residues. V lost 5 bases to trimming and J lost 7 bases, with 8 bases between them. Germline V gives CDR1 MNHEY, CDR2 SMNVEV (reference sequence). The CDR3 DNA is TGTGCCAGCAGTCCCCGAGGCGGGGAGCTGTTTTTT. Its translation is CASSPRGGELFF.

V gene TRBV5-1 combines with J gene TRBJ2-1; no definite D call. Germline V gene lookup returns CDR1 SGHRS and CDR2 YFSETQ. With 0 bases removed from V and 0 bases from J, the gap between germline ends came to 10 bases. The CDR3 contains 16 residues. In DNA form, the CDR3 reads TGCGCCAGCAGCTTGGGGGTCAGCGCCTCCTACAATGAGCAGTTCTTC. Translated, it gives CASSLGVSASYNEQFF. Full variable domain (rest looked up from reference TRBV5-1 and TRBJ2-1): KAGVTQTPRYLIKTRGQQVTLSCSPISGHRSVSWYQQTPGQGLQFLFEYFSETQRNKGNFPGRFSGRQFSNSRSEMNVSTLELGDSALYLCASSLGVSASYNEQFFGPGTRLTVL.

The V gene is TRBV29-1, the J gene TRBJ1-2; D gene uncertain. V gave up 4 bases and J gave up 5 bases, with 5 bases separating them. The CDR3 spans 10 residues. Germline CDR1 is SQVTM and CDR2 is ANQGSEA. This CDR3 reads CSVAEYGYTF. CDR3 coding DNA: TGCAGCGTTGCGGAGTATGGCTACACCTTC.

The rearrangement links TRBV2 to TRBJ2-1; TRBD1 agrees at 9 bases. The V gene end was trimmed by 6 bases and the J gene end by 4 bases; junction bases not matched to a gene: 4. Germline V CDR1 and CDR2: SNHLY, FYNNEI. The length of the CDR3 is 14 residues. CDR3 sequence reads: CASRGDREYNEQFF. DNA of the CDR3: TGTGCCAGCAGGGGGGACAGGGAGTACAATGAGCAGTTCTTC.

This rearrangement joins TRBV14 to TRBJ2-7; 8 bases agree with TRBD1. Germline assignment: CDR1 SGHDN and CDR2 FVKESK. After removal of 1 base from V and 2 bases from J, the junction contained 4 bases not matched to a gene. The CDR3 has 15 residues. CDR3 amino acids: CASSQGTGGPYEQYF. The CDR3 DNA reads TGTGCCAGCAGCCAAGGTACAGGGGGTCCCTACGAGCAGTACTTC.

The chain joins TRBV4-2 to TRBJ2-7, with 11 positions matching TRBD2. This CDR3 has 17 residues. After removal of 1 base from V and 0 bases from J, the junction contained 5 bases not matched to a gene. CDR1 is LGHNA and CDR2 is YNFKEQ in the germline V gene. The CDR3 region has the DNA TGTGCCAGCAGCCAAGCCGGACTAGCGGGTAGCTCCTACGAGCAGTACTTC. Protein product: CASSQAGLAGSSYEQYF.

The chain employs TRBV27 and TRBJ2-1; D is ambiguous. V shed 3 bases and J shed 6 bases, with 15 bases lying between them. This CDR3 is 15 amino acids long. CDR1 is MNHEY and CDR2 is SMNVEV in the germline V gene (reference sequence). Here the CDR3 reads CASSLSEVPGNEQFF. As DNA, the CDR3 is TGTGCCAGCAGTTTGAGCGAGGTGCCGGGCAATGAGCAGTTCTTC.

DNA for the CDR3: TGCGCCAGCAGCTCCCGAGAGGGCGGGAGTGATACGCAGTATTTT. As protein: CASSSREGGSDTQYF. The J gene is TRBJ2-3, the V gene TRBV4-1; TRBD2 aligns across 7 bases. Trimming cost V 5 bases and J 6 bases; bases outside gene matches: 11. The germline V gene encodes CDR1 MGHRA and CDR2 YSYEKL. CDR3 size: 15 residues.

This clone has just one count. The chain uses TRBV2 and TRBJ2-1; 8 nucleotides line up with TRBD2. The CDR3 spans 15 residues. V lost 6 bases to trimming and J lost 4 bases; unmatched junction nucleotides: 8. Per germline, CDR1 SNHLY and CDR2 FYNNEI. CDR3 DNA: TGTGCCAGCAGACCCGGGACTAGAGGGTACAATGAGCAGTTCTTC. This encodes CASRPGTRGYNEQFF.

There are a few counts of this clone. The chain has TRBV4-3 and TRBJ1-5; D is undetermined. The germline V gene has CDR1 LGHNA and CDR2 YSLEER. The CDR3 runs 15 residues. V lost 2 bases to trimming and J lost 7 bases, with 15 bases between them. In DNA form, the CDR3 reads TGCGCCAGCAGCCAAACCACGGGGTACAAGCAGCCCCAGCATTTT. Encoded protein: CASSQTTGYKQPQHF.

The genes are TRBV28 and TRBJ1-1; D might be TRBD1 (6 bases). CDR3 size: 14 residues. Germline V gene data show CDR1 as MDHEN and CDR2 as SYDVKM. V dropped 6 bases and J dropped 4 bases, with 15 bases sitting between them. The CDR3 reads CASRTKGEGTEAFF. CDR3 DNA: TGTGCCAGCAGAACCAAGGGGGAGGGCACTGAAGCTTTCTTT.

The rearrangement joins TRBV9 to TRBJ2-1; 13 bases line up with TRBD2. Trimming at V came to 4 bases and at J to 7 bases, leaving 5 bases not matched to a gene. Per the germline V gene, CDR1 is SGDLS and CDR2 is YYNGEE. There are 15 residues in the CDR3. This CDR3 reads CASSYRGLAGNEQFF. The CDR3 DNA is TGTGCCAGCAGCTACCGGGGACTAGCGGGAAATGAGCAGTTCTTC. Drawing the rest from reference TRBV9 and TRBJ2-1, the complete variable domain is DSGVTQTPKHLITATGQRVTLRCSPRSGDLSVYWYQQSLDQGLQFLIQYYNGEERAKGNILERFSAQQFPDLHSELNLSSLELGDSALYFCASSYRGLAGNEQFFGPGTRLTVL.

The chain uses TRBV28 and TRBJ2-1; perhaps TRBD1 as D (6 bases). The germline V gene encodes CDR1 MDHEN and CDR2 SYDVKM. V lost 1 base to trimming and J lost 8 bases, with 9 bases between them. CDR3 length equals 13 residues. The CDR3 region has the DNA TGTGCCAGCAGTTTATCCAGGGGTTATGAGCAGTTCTTC. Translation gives CASSLSRGYEQFF.

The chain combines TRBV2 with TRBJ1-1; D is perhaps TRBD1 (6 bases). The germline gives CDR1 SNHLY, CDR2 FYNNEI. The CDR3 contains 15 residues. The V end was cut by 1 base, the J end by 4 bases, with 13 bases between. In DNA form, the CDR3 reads TGTGCCAGCAGTGAAGATAGGGGCAGGGGCACTGAAGCTTTCTTT. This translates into CASSEDRGRGTEAFF.

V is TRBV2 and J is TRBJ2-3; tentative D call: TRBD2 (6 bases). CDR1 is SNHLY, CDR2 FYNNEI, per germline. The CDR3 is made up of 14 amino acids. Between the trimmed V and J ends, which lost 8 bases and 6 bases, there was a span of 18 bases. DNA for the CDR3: TGTGCCAGCGGAGGGATCCGTGGTACCGATACGCAGTATTTT. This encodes CASGGIRGTDTQYF.

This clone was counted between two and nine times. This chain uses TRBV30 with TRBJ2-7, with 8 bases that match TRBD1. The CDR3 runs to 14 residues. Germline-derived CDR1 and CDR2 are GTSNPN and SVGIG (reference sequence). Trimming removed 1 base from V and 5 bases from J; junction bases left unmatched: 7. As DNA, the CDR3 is TGTGCCTGGAGTGCAGTGGGACAGGTAGACGAGCAGTACTTC. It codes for CAWSAVGQVDEQYF.

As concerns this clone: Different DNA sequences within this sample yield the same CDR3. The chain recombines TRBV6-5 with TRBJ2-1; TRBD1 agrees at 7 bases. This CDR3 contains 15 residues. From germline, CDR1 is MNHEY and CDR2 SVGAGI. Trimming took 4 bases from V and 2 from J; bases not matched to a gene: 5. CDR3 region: CASSSTGITYNEQFF. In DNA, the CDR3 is TGTGCCAGCAGTTCGACAGGGATCACCTACAATGAGCAGTTCTTC.

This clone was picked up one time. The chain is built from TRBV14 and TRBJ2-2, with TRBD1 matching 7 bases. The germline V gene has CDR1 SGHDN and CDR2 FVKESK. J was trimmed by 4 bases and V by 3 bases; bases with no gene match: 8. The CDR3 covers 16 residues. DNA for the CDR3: TGTGCCAGCAGCCACCGCACAGGGGCCATCACCGGGGAGCTGTTTTTT. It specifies CASSHRTGAITGELFF.

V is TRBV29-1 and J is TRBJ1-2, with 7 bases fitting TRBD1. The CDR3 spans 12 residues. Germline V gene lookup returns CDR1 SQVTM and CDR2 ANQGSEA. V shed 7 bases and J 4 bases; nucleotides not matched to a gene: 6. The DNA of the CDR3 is TGCAGCGCCCTAAGGACAGGCTATGGCTACACCTTC. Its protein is CSALRTGYGYTF.

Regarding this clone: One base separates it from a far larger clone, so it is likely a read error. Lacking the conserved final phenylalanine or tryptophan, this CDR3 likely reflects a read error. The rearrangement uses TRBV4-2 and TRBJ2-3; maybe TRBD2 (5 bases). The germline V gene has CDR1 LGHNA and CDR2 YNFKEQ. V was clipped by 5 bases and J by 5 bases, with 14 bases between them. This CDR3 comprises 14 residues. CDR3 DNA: TGTGCCAGCAGCTTAGCGACTGTTCAAGATACGCAGTATGTT. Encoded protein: CASSLATVQDTQYV.

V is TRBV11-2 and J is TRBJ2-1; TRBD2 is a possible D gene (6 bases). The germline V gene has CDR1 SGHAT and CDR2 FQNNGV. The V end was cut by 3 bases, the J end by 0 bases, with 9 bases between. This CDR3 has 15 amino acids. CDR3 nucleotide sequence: TGTGCCAGCAGCTTCCCCGGGAGCTCCTACAATGAGCAGTTCTTC. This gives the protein CASSFPGSSYNEQFF.

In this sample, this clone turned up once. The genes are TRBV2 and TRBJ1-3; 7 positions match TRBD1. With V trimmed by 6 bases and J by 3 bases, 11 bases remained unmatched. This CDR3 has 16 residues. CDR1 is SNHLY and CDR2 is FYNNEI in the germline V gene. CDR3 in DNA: TGTGCCAGCAGATATAGCCGAGACAGGGTTGGAAACACCATATATTTT. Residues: CASRYSRDRVGNTIYF.

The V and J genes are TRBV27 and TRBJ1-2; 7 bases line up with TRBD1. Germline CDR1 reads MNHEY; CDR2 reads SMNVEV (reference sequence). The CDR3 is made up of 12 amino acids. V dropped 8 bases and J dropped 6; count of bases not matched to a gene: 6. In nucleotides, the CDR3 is TGTGCCAGCGCGACAGGGCAAAATGGCTACACCTTC. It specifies CASATGQNGYTF.

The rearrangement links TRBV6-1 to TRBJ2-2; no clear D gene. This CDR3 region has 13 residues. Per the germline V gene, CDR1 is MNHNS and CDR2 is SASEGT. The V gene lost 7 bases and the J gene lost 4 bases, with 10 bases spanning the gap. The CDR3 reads CASTPHVTGELFF. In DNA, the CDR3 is TGTGCCAGCACGCCACATGTCACCGGGGAGCTGTTTTTT.